These 3 T cell receptor beta chains were all obtained from the same sample, sequenced in a study of blood T cell repertoires in COVID-19. Sequencing used immunoSEQ multiplex PCR; TCRdb keeps in-frame clones, though not all of them. The sample has around 400,000 clones; 87% are singletons. The sequencing sample was made of peripheral blood. The source is a woman between 25 and 40 years old with COVID-19, enrolled during active disease.

The chain has TRBV5-1 and TRBJ1-2; TRBD1 aligns across 10 bases. J lost 3 bases, V lost 4 bases, and 3 bases had no gene match. CDR3 length: 14 amino acids. Germline V lookup: CDR1 SGHRS, CDR2 YFSETQ. The CDR3 region has the DNA TGCGCCAGCAGCCCGGGGACAGGGGACTATGGCTACACCTTC. The encoded protein is CASSPGTGDYGYTF.

The chain carries TRBV20-1 and TRBJ1-3; the D is unclear. The CDR3 spans 11 residues. CDR1 is DFQATT, CDR2 SNEGSKA, per germline (reference sequence). V was clipped by 8 bases and J by 4 bases, with 9 bases between them. The CDR3, as DNA: TGCAGTTCTCCGAGGGGAAACACCATATATTTT. Translated: CSSPRGNTIYF.

The gene calls are TRBV30 and TRBJ2-1; 7 bases line up with TRBD2. V shed 5 bases, J shed 10 bases, and the junction held 14 bases outside the gene matches. Per germline, CDR1 GTSNPN and CDR2 SVGIG (reference sequence). This CDR3 has 14 residues. The CDR3, as DNA: TGTGCCTGGGGAGTAGCGGGTCTTTTGGGGGAGCAGTTCTTC. This sequence encodes CAWGVAGLLGEQFF.